These 12 T cell receptor beta chains came from one sample sequenced in a study of cytomegalovirus exposure and HLA in healthy donors. The PCR employed 60 Vbeta primers together with 13 Jbeta primers. The data were produced by immunoSEQ multiplex PCR, yet TCRdb's version contains in-frame clones alone and is incomplete. The sample shows just over 95,000 clones, around 76% of them seen only once. Sample: PBMCs. These receptors were collected from a human donor in good health.

CDR3 region: CASSRTGVNEKLFF. CDR3 DNA: TGTGCCAGCAGCCGTACAGGAGTTAATGAAAAACTGTTTTTT. The chain carries TRBV5-4 and TRBJ1-4, with D possibly TRBD1 on 5 matching bases. V was clipped by 4 bases and J by 4 bases, with 11 bases between them. Germline-derived CDR1 and CDR2 are SGHNT and YYREEE (reference sequence). The CDR3 is made up of 14 amino acids. The variable domain in full, with the rest retrieved from reference TRBV5-4 and TRBJ1-4, is ETGVTQSPTHLIKTRGQQVTLRCSSQSGHNTVSWYQQALGQGPQFIFQYYREEENGRGNFPPRFSGLQFPNYSSELNVNALELDDSALYLCASSRTGVNEKLFFGSGTQLSVL.

V gene TRBV5-4 combines with J gene TRBJ2-3; 10 bases align to TRBD2. Germline lookup yields CDR1 SGHNT and CDR2 YYREEE (reference sequence). V lost 2 bases and J lost 4; bases outside the gene matches: 4. This CDR3 has 15 residues. CDR3 region: CASSFLAGGADTQYF. CDR3 bases: TGTGCCAGCAGCTTCTTAGCGGGAGGAGCAGATACGCAGTATTTT.

The chain combines TRBV4-1 with TRBJ1-4; TRBD1 might be the D (6 bases). The CDR3 loop spans 17 amino acids. With 4 bases removed from V and 6 bases from J, the gap between germline ends came to 21 bases. Germline CDR1 and CDR2: MGHRA and YSYEKL. CDR3 protein: CASSPQDSAGPYEKLFF. CDR3 bases: TGCGCCAGCAGCCCCCAGGACAGCGCAGGTCCGTATGAAAAACTGTTTTTT.

This clone has a single count. The chain is built from TRBV4-3 and TRBJ2-7; the D gene is possibly TRBD1 (8 bases). V gave up 1 base and J gave up 3 bases, with 19 bases separating them. The length of the CDR3 is 17 residues. Germline values: CDR1 LGHNA, CDR2 YSLEER. The DNA of the CDR3 is TGCGCCAGCAGCCAAGGGACAGGGAGGGGGATTATCTACGAGCAGTACTTC. This sequence encodes CASSQGTGRGIIYEQYF.

The chain combines TRBV6-4 with TRBJ1-6; possible D gene TRBD1, 5 bases. Germline assignment: CDR1 MRHNA and CDR2 SNTAGT. Between the trimmed V and J ends, which lost 2 bases and 9 bases, there was a span of 14 bases. CDR3 length: 15 amino acids. Here the CDR3 DNA reads TGTGCCAGCAGTGACGGCCCCGGGGGGAGTTCACCCCTCCACTTT. It yields the protein CASSDGPGGSSPLHF.

This sequence joins TRBV15 and TRBJ1-4; D may be TRBD1 (5 bases). Trimming left V 0 bases short and J 4 bases short, with 12 bases between. Germline CDR1 LNHNV, CDR2 YYDKDF (reference sequence). CDR3 length: 16 amino acids. CDR3 bases: TGTGCCACCAGCAGAGATCCTGGCCAGGGTAATGAAAAACTGTTTTTT. Protein sequence: CATSRDPGQGNEKLFF.

This rearrangement joins TRBV9 to TRBJ2-1; no definite D call. V dropped 0 bases and J dropped 6 bases, with 10 bases sitting between them. CDR3 length: 14 amino acids. Germline CDR1 SGDLS, CDR2 YYNGEE. The CDR3 is CASSVAVVTNEQFF. The CDR3 region has the DNA TGTGCCAGCAGCGTAGCAGTCGTTACCAATGAGCAGTTCTTC. The entire variable domain, with the rest obtained from reference TRBV9 and TRBJ2-1, is as follows: DSGVTQTPKHLITATGQRVTLRCSPRSGDLSVYWYQQSLDQGLQFLIQYYNGEERAKGNILERFSAQQFPDLHSELNLSSLELGDSALYFCASSVAVVTNEQFFGPGTRLTVL.

V usage is TRBV2 and J usage is TRBJ1-2, with TRBD1 matching 7 bases. V was clipped by 5 bases and J by 8 bases; unmatched bases: 11. The CDR3 is 14 amino acids. CDR1 and CDR2 from the germline V gene are SNHLY and FYNNEI. The CDR3 region is CASSLETGRRGYTF. CDR3 DNA: TGTGCCAGCAGTCTGGAGACAGGGAGGAGAGGCTACACCTTC.

The rearrangement links TRBV19 to TRBJ2-1; 13 bases match TRBD2. With V trimmed by 5 bases and J by 3 bases, 4 bases remained unmatched. In germline, CDR1 is LNHDA, CDR2 SQIVND (reference sequence). This CDR3 has 16 amino acids. The CDR3 DNA sequence: TGTGCCAGTAGTCCCCGGACTAGCGGGAGCTACAATGAGCAGTTCTTC. The encoded protein is CASSPRTSGSYNEQFF.

This clone appeared a single time. This same CDR3 is encoded by further DNA sequences in the sample. V is TRBV6-5 and J is TRBJ2-1; 8 nucleotides match TRBD1. Germline trimming cut 6 bases from V and 8 bases from J; bases unmatched to any gene: 12. The CDR3 contains 15 residues. CDR1 is MNHEY and CDR2 is SVGAGI in the germline V gene. CDR3 bases: TGTGCCAGCAGCGGGCAGGGGGCTAAGCTCGATGAGCAGTTCTTC. Translated, it gives CASSGQGAKLDEQFF.

The chain uses TRBV6-6 and TRBJ2-3, with 10 bases identical to TRBD2. V lost 6 bases and J lost 2; bases outside the gene matches: 5. This CDR3 is 15 amino acids long. Germline CDR1 MNHNY, CDR2 SVGAGI (reference sequence). The CDR3 is CASRPSGGVTDTQYF. CDR3 DNA sequence: TGTGCCAGCAGACCTAGCGGGGGTGTCACAGATACGCAGTATTTT.

The chain combines TRBV4-1 with TRBJ2-5; 7 bases agree with TRBD1. Matching the DNA end better, TRBJ2-7 makes the J call doubtful. The CDR3 contains 16 residues. Germline CDR1 and CDR2: MGHRA and YSYEKL. The CDR3: CASSQTDRIRPYEQYF. The CDR3 nucleotides read TGCGCCAGCAGCCAGACGGACAGGATCCGCCCCTACGAGCAGTACTTC.